This T cell receptor (beta chain) was sequenced for a study of blood T cells in healthy people across ages. Notes on the study in general: Long-lived donors had more naive CD4+ cells and higher diversity than aged donors.

Trimming removed 0 bases from V and 10 bases from J, with 8 bases in between. Germline lookup yields CDR1 SGDLS and CDR2 YYNGEE. The CDR3 length is 12 residues. There are a few counts of this clonotype. The antigen remains unidentified. With a J-beta primer mix and a sample-barcoded 5' primer, a second PCR ran 7 to 11 cycles. TCRdb re-called the 5' RACE reads with MiXCR, one entry per CDR3 protein. The repertoire holds around 1,700,000 distinct CDR3 sequences, 28% seen once, with about 8% in the top ten. This receptor was identified in a woman aged 25 to 39 in good health. The J gene is TRBJ2-1, the V gene TRBV9, with D possibly TRBD2 on 5 matching bases. The specimen sequenced was blood. In DNA, the CDR3 is TGTGCCAGCAGCGTAGACTCGGGAGAGCAGTTCTTC. Translating it yields CASSVDSGEQFF.